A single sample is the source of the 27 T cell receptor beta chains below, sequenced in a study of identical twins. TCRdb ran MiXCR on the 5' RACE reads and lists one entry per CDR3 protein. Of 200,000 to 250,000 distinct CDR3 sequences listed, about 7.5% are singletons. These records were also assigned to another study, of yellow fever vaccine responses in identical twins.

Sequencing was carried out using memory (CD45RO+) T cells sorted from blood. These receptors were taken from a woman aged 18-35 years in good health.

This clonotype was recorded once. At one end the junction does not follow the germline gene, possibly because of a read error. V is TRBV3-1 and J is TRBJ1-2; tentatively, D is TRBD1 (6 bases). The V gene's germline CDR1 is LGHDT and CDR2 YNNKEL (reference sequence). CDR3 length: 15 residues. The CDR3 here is CACSQNRVPNYGYTF. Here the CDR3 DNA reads TGTGCCTGCAGCCAGAACAGGGTCCCGAACTATGGCTACACCTTC.

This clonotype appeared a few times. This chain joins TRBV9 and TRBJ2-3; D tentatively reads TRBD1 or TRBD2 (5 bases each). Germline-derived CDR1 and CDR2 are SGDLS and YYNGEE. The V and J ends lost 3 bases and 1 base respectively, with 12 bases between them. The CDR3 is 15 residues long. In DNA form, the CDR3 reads TGTGCCAGCAGCGGTGGGACCCGCGGCACAGATACGCAGTATTTT. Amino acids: CASSGGTRGTDTQYF.

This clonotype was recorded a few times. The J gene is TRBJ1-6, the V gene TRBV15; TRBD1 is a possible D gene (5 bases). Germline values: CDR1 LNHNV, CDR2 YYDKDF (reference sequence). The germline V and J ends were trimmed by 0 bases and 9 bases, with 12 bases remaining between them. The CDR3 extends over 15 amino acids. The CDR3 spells CATSRDLTETSPLHF. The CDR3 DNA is TGTGCCACCAGCAGAGATTTGACAGAAACTTCACCCCTCCACTTT.

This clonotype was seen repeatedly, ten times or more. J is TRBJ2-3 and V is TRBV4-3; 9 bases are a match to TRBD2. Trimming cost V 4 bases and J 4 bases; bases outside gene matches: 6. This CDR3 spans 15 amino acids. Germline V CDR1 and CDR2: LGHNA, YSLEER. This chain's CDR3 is CASSPTSGMADTQYF. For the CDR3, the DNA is TGCGCCAGCAGCCCGACTAGCGGAATGGCAGATACGCAGTATTTT.

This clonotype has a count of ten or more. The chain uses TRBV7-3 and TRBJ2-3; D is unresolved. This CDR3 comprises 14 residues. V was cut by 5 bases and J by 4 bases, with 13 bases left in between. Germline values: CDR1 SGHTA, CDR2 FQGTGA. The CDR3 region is CASSALHSADTQYF. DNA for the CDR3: TGTGCCAGCAGCGCATTACATTCGGCAGATACGCAGTATTTT.

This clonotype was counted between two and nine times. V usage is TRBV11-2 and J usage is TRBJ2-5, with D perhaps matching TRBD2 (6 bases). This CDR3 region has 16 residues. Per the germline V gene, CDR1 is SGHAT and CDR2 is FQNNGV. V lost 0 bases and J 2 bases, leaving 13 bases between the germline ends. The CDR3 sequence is CASSLDLGRGQETQYF. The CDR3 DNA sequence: TGTGCCAGCAGCTTAGATCTTGGGCGGGGTCAAGAGACCCAGTACTTC.

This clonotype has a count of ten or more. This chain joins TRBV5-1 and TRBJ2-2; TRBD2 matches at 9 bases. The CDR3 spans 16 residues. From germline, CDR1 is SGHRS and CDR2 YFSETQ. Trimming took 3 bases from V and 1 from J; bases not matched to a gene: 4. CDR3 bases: TGCGCCAGCAGCTACCGACTAGCGGTGAACACCGGGGAGCTGTTTTTT. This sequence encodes CASSYRLAVNTGELFF.

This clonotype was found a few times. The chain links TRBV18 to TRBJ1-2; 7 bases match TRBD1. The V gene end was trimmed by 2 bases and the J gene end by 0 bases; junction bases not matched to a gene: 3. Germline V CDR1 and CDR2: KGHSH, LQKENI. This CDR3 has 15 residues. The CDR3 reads CASSPSGQANYGYTF. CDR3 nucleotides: TGTGCCAGCTCACCATCTGGACAGGCTAACTATGGCTACACCTTC.

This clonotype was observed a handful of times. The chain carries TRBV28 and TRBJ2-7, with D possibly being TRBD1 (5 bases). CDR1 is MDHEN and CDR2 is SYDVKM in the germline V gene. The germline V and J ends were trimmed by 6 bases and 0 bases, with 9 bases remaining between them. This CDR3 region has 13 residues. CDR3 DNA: TGTGCCAGCAGGGACATCTCCTCCTACGAGCAGTACTTC. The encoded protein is CASRDISSYEQYF.

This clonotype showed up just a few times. The CDR3 reads CASTDIYGNTIYF. For the CDR3, the DNA is TGTGCCAGCACCGACATTTACGGAAACACCATATATTTT. This chain connects TRBV6-2 or TRBV6-3 to TRBJ1-3; D is uncertain. V shed 7 bases and J shed 4 bases, with 11 bases lying between them. The CDR3 length is 13 residues. Germline V gene data show CDR1 as MNHEY and CDR2 as SVGEGT.

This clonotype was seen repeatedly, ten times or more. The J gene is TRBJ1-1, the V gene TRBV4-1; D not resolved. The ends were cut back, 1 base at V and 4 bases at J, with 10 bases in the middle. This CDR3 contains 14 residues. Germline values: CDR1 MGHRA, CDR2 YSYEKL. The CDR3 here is CASSQVSIGTEAFF. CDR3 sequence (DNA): TGCGCCAGCAGCCAAGTTTCCATTGGCACTGAAGCTTTCTTT.

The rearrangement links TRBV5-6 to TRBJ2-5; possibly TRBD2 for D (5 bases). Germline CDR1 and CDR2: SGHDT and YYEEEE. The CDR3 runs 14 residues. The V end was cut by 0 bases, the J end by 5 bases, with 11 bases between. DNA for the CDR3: TGTGCCAGCAGCTTGGCGGGGTTGGGGGAGACCCAGTACTTC. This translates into CASSLAGLGETQYF.

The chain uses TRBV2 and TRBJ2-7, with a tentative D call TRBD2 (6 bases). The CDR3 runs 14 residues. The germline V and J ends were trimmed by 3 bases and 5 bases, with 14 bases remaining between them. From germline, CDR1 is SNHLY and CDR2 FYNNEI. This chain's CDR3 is CASSDQTPGDEQYF. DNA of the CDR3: TGTGCCAGCAGTGACCAGACACCGGGGGACGAGCAGTACTTC.

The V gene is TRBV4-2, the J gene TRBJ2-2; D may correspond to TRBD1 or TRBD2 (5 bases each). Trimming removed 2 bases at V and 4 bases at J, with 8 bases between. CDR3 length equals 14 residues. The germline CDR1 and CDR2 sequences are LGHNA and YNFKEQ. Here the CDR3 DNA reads TGTGCCAGCAGCCAACGGGGCTCCACCGGGGAGCTGTTTTTT. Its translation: CASSQRGSTGELFF.

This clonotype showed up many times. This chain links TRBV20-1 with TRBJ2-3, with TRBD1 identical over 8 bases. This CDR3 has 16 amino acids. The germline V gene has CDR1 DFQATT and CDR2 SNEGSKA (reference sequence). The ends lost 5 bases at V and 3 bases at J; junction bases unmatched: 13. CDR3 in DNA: TGCAGTGCTTACCTCCCGGGAGACAGGGGTACAGATACGCAGTATTTT. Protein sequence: CSAYLPGDRGTDTQYF.

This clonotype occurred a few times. CDR3 amino acids: CASLTSGNYEQYF. CDR3 coding DNA: TGTGCCAGCCTAACTAGCGGGAATTACGAGCAGTACTTC. V and J are TRBV28 and TRBJ2-7; TRBD2 matches 10 bases. This CDR3 spans 13 amino acids. Germline V CDR1 and CDR2: MDHEN, SYDVKM. The V gene end was trimmed by 8 bases and the J gene end by 4 bases; junction bases not matched to a gene: 5.

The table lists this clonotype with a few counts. The CDR3 protein is CASSYGQVMNTEAFF. The CDR3 nucleotides are TGTGCCAGCAGTTATGGTCAGGTTATGAACACTGAAGCTTTCTTT. The chain links TRBV6-5 to TRBJ1-1, with D uncertain. Trimming took 3 bases from V and 0 from J, leaving 11 bases between them. The CDR3 is made up of 15 amino acids. Germline V gene sequence: CDR1 MNHEY, CDR2 SVGAGI.

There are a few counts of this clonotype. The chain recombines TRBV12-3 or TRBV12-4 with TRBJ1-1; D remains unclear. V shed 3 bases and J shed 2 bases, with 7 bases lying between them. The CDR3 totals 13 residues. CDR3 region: CASSFSPNTEAFF. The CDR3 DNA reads TGTGCCAGCAGTTTTTCCCCAAACACTGAAGCTTTCTTT.

The CDR3 loop is CSARRAGRGDEQFF. The CDR3 DNA is TGCAGTGCTAGAAGGGCAGGGAGGGGGGATGAGCAGTTCTTC. The chain employs TRBV20-1 and TRBJ2-1; D possibly corresponds to TRBD2 (7 bases). V was shortened by 2 bases and J by 8 bases, with 16 bases between the two germline ends. Germline V gene sequence: CDR1 DFQATT, CDR2 SNEGSKA (reference sequence). This CDR3 spans 14 amino acids.

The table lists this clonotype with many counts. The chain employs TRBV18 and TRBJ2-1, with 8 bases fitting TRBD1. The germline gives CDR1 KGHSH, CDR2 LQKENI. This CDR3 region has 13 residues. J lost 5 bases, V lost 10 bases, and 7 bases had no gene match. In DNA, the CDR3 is TGTGCCAACAGCAGGGGGCTGGACAATGAGCAGTTCTTC. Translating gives CANSRGLDNEQFF.

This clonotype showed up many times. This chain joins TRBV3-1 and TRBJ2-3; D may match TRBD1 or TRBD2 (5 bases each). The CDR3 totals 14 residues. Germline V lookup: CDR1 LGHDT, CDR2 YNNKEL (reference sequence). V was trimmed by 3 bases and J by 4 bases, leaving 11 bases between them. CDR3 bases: TGTGCCAGCAGCCAGGGGGTTAGAGCAGATACGCAGTATTTT. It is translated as CASSQGVRADTQYF.

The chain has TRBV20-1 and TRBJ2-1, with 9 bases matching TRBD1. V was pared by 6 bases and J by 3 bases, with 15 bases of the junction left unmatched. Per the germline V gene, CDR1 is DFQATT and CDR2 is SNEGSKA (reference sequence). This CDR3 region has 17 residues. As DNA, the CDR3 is TGCAGTGCCAACGTCCTAACACCGGGACAGGGCTACAATGAGCAGTTCTTC. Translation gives CSANVLTPGQGYNEQFF.

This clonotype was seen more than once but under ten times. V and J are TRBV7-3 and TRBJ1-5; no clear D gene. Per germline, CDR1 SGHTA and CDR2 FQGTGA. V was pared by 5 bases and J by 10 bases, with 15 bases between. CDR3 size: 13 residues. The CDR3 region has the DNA TGTGCCAGCAGCCTTAAGGTCGGCGAACCCCAGCATTTT. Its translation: CASSLKVGEPQHF.

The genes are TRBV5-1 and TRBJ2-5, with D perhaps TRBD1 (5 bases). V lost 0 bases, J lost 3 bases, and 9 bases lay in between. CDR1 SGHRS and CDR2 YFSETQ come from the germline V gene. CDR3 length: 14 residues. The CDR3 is CASSLGQNKETQYF. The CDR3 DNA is TGCGCCAGCAGCTTGGGACAGAATAAAGAGACCCAGTACTTC.

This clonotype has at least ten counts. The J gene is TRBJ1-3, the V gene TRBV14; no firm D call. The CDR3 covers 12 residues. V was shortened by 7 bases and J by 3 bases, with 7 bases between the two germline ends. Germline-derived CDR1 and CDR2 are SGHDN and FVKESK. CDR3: CASKSYGNTIYF. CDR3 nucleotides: TGTGCCAGCAAGTCTTATGGAAACACCATATATTTT.

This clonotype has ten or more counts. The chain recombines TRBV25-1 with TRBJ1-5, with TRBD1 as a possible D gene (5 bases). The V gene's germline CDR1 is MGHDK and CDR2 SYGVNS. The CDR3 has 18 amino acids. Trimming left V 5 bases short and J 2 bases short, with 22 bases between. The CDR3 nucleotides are TGTGCCAGCAGTCCCGTAGGGGCCGGTCAGGAAGGCAATCAGCCCCAGCATTTT. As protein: CASSPVGAGQEGNQPQHF. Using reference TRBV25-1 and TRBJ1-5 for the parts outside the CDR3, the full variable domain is EADIYQTPRYLVIGTGKKITLECSQTMGHDKMYWYQQDPGMELHLIHYSYGVNSTEKGDLSSESTVSRIRTEHFPLTLESARPSHTSQYLCASSPVGAGQEGNQPQHFGDGTRLSIL.

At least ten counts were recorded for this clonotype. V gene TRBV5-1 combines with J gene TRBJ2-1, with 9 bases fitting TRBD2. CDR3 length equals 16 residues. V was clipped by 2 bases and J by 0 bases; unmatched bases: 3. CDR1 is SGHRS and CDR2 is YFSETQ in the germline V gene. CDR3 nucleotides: TGCGCCAGCAGCTTTAATAGCGGGAGCTCCTACAATGAGCAGTTCTTC. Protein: CASSFNSGSSYNEQFF.